A selection of T cell receptor beta chains follows, all from one sample in a study of T-cell reconstitution after alpha-beta-depleted transplantation in children. From the PCR reads, TCRdb called clonotypes with MiXCR, one entry per CDR3 protein. The sample consists of 200,000 to 250,000 distinct CDR3 sequences, roughly 25% of them appearing once. Sequencing used PBMCs, obtained before TCRalphabeta/CD19-depleted stem cell transplant. The receptors were gathered from a girl aged 2-10 years with Fanconi anemia, due to receive a stem cell transplant. The CDR3 runs from the conserved cysteine through the conserved F or W. The D gene is left open where the match is weak. Size is stated for part of the rows, as once, few or many counts, or as a class when the clone is expanded.

>14|many|TRBV7-2|TRBJ2-2|NA
TGTGCCAGCCAACTCGGCAGGAACACCGGGGAGCTGTTTTTT
CASQLGRNTGELFF
>15|few|TRBV29-1|TRBJ2-3|TRBD2
TGCAGCATTAGCGGGAGGGTCGGGGCAACAGATACGCAGTATTTT
CSISGRVGATDTQYF
>14|NA|TRBV6-5|TRBJ1-5|NA
TGTGCCAGCAGTTACGGAGGAGTCAATCAGCCCCAGCATTTT
CASSYGGVNQPQHF
>14|NA|TRBV20-1|TRBJ2-7|TRBD1
TGCAGTGCTAGTCCCGGGACAGCCTCCTACGAGCAGTACTTC
CSASPGTASYEQYF
>18|NA|TRBV19|TRBJ2-5|TRBD1
TGTGCCAGTAGCCTAACGGACAGGAGCCACGAACTTCAAGAGACCCAGTACTTC
CASSLTDRSHELQETQYF
>12|NA|TRBV5-1|TRBJ2-1|NA
TGCGCCAGCTCCCTGGACGTCAATGAGCAGTTCTTC
CASSLDVNEQFF
>15|many|TRBV4-2|TRBJ2-7|NA
TGTGCCAGCAGCCAAGATCGGGCAAGCAACTACGAGCAGTACTTC
CASSQDRASNYEQYF
>12|few|TRBV20-1|TRBJ2-1|NA
TGCAGGGCGGACAGAACTTACAATGAGCAGTTCTTC
CRADRTYNEQFF
>13|few|TRBV5-1|TRBJ1-1|NA
TGCGCCAGCAGCACCGGGACCAACACTGAAGCTTTCTTT
CASSTGTNTEAFF
>13|NA|TRBV20-1|TRBJ2-7|TRBD2
TGCAGTGCTCTACTAGCGGGGTCCTACGAGCAGTACTTC
CSALLAGSYEQYF
>14|many|TRBV12-3/TRBV12-4|TRBJ2-7|TRBD1
TGTGCCAGCAGAGGGGGCGCCCGCTCCTACGAGCAGTACTTC
CASRGGARSYEQYF
>14|NA|TRBV7-8|TRBJ1-6|NA
TGTGCCAGCAGCCAAAAGGGAGGAGGTTCACCCCTCCACTTT
CASSQKGGGSPLHF
>12|many|TRBV29-1|TRBJ2-5|NA
TGCAGCGTTGGGAGGCTTCAAGAGACCCAGTACTTC
CSVGRLQETQYF
>16|once|TRBV29-1|TRBJ1-2|NA
TGCAGCGCTCAGCGGGAGTATAATAGTCACAACTATGGCTACACCTTC
CSAQREYNSHNYGYTF
>16|many|TRBV20-1|TRBJ2-2|NA
TGCAGTGCTAGAGACAGGGAAGGTTTCGTGGCCGGGGAGCTGTTTTTT
CSARDREGFVAGELFF
>13|NA|TRBV20-1|TRBJ2-5|NA
TGCAGTGCTAGAGAACCCTTCCAAGAGACCCAGTACTTC
CSAREPFQETQYF
>14|NA|TRBV7-2|TRBJ1-2|NA
TGTGCCAGCAGCACCCTGGGGGACTACTATGGCTACACCTTC
CASSTLGDYYGYTF
>14|few|TRBV20-1|TRBJ2-2|NA
TGCAGTGCTCTCCGGGACTTCTTAACCGGGGAGCTGTTTTTT
CSALRDFLTGELFF
>13|NA|TRBV7-9|TRBJ1-5|NA
TGTGCCAGCAGCTTAGATGGGGGTCAGCCCCAGCATTTT
CASSLDGGQPQHF
>12|many|TRBV29-1|TRBJ2-2|NA
TGCAGCGTTTCTCGGGACACCGGGGAGCTGTTTTTT
CSVSRDTGELFF
>15|NA|TRBV27|TRBJ1-1|NA
TGTGCCAGCAGTTTATTAGGGGGGAGGAACACTGAAGCTTTCTTT
CASSLLGGRNTEAFF
>16|NA|TRBV4-2|TRBJ2-1|TRBD2
TGTGCCAGCAGCCATTATCGCGGGGGGCATTTCAATGAGCAGTTCTTC
CASSHYRGGHFNEQFF
>13|NA|TRBV6-1|TRBJ2-5|NA
TGTGCCAGCAGCGGATCGTGGGCAGAGACCCAGTACTTC
CASSGSWAETQYF
>15|NA|TRBV2|TRBJ2-5|TRBD2
TGTGCCAGCAGTGGGGGGTCTAGCGGTCAAGAGACCCAGTACTTC
CASSGGSSGQETQYF
>15|few|TRBV28|TRBJ2-4|NA
TGTGCCAGCAGCTATTCGAGGACACCTAGACTAGAACAGTACTTC
CASSYSRTPRLEQYF
>14|many|TRBV5-1|TRBJ2-5|NA
TGCGCCAGCAGCTTGGTAGGGCTACAAGAGACCCAGTACTTC
CASSLVGLQETQYF
>15|NA|TRBV11-1|TRBJ2-1|NA
TGTGCCAGCAGCTATGCAATGGCCTCCTACAATGAGCAGTTCTTC
CASSYAMASYNEQFF
>16|many|TRBV12-3/TRBV12-4|TRBJ2-5|NA
TGTGCCAGCAGTCTGGGACGTTCCTCCCCCGAAGAGACCCAGTACTTC
CASSLGRSSPEETQYF
>14|NA|TRBV29-1|TRBJ1-1|TRBD1
TGCAGCGTTGCCCAGGGGGCACCCCTCACTGAAGCTTTCTTT
CSVAQGAPLTEAFF
>15|many|TRBV6-5|TRBJ2-2|TRBD1
TGTGCCAGCAGTTCGGACAGGGGGGCGGCCGGGGAGCTGTTTTTT
CASSSDRGAAGELFF
>16|many|TRBV12-3/TRBV12-4|TRBJ2-1|TRBD2
TGTGCCAGCAGTCCCCTATCGGGGGGGGCCTATAATGAGCAGTTCTTC
CASSPLSGGAYNEQFF
>17|NA|TRBV27|TRBJ2-1|TRBD1
TGTGCCAGCAGTTTCTCCGCCGGGACAGGGATAAACAATGAGCAGTTCTTC
CASSFSAGTGINNEQFF
>15|few|TRBV6-5|TRBJ2-7|TRBD2
TGTGCCAGCAGTTTCCGGGAGGGCCATTTCTACGAGCAGTACTTC
CASSFREGHFYEQYF
>13|many|TRBV12-3/TRBV12-4|TRBJ1-6|TRBD1
TGTGCCAGCAGTTTAGGGGAACAGGGGGACCTCCACTTT
CASSLGEQGDLHF
>18|NA|TRBV28|TRBJ2-3|TRBD1
TGTGCCAGCAGTTTCCCGACCCCCGGGACAGGGGACACAGATACGCAGTATTTT
CASSFPTPGTGDTDTQYF
>15|few|TRBV7-3|TRBJ2-3|TRBD2
TGTGCCAGCAGCAAGGGACTAGCGGGAGTAGATACGCAGTATTTT
CASSKGLAGVDTQYF
>18|NA|TRBV20-1|TRBJ1-6|NA
TGCAGTGCTAGAGGCCGACAATTCAAGCCCGGTGCCGATTCACCCCTCCACTTT
CSARGRQFKPGADSPLHF
>15|few|TRBV18|TRBJ2-2|NA
TGTGCCAGCTCACCAGACAGGTCGAACACCGGGGAGCTGTTTTTT
CASSPDRSNTGELFF
>15|NA|TRBV29-1|TRBJ2-7|TRBD2
TGCAGCGTTGCCCAACTAGCGGGAGTGAGGAACGAGCAGTACTTC
CSVAQLAGVRNEQYF
>17|many|TRBV12-3/TRBV12-4|TRBJ2-1|TRBD1
TGTGCCAGCAGTCCACTCAAGGGACAGGGGTCCTACAATGAGCAGTTCTTC
CASSPLKGQGSYNEQFF
>14|many|TRBV29-1|TRBJ2-4|TRBD2
TGCAGCGTTGTGACTAGCGGGGGTTTTGTCATTCAGTACTTC
CSVVTSGGFVIQYF
>17|many|TRBV20-1|TRBJ2-3|TRBD2
TGCAGTGCTAGAGATAGACCGGGACTAGCTAGCACAGATACGCAGTATTTT
CSARDRPGLASTDTQYF
>13|many|TRBV6-1|TRBJ1-1|NA
TGTGCCAGCAGTGTAAGGGGAGAGGGTGAAGCTTTCTTT
CASSVRGEGEAFF
>17|NA|TRBV7-9|TRBJ2-3|TRBD2
TGTGCCAGCAGCTATGGACTAGCGGGAGGTTTGGCAGATACGCAGTATTTT
CASSYGLAGGLADTQYF
>14|NA|TRBV20-1|TRBJ2-7|NA
TGCAGTGCTAGTTGGGACCATCGTGGGTACGAGCAGTACTTC
CSASWDHRGYEQYF
>12|few|TRBV29-1|TRBJ1-1|NA
TGCAGCGTTAGATCGGAGAACACTGAAGCTTTCTTT
CSVRSENTEAFF
>17|many|TRBV27|TRBJ2-7|TRBD1
TGTGCCAGCAGTTTATTCCCATACAGGGGTGGGTCCTACGAGCAGTACTTC
CASSLFPYRGGSYEQYF
>13|many|TRBV29-1|TRBJ2-3|TRBD2
TGCAGCGTTAGGACTAGCGGCACAGATACGCAGTATTTT
CSVRTSGTDTQYF
>16|NA|TRBV20-1|TRBJ2-7|TRBD2
TGCAGTGCTATGGGACTAGCGGGGGCGTTCGGGGACGAGCAGTACTTC
CSAMGLAGAFGDEQYF
>14|many|TRBV29-1|TRBJ2-4|TRBD1
TGCAGCGTTGACAGTACAGGGGGCAGTAACATTCAGTACTTC
CSVDSTGGSNIQYF
>19|NA|TRBV4-2|TRBJ2-2|TRBD1
TGTGCCAGCAGCCAAGATTGGCGAACAGGGGTGGTGAACACCGGGGAGCTGTTTTTT
CASSQDWRTGVVNTGELFF
>11|many|TRBV12-3/TRBV12-4|TRBJ2-2|NA
TGTGCCAGCAGGCTCAGCAGGGAGCTGTTTTTT
CASRLSRELFF